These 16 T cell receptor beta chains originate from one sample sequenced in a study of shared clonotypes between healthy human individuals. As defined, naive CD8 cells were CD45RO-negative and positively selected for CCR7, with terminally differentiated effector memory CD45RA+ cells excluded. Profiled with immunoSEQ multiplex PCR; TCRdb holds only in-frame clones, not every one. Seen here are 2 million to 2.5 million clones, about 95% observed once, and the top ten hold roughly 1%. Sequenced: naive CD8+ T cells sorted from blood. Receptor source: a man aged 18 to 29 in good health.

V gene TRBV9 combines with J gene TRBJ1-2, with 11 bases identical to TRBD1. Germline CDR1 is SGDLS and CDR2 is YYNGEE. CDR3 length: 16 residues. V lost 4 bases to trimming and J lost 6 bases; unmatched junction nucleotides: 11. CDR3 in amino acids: CASSPTGGQGVDGYTF. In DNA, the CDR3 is TGTGCCAGCAGCCCCACGGGGGGACAGGGGGTGGATGGCTACACCTTC.

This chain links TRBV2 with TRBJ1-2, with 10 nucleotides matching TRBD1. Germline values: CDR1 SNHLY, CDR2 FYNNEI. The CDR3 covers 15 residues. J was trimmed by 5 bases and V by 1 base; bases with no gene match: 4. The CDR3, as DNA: TGTGCCAGCAGTGAAGGGACAGGGGGTTTATATGGCTACACCTTC. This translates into CASSEGTGGLYGYTF.

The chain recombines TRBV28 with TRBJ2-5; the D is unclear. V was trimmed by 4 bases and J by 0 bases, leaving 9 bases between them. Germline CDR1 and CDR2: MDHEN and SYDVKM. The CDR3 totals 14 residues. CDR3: CASSSLRYQETQYF. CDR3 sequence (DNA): TGTGCCAGCAGTTCCTTGAGGTACCAAGAGACCCAGTACTTC.

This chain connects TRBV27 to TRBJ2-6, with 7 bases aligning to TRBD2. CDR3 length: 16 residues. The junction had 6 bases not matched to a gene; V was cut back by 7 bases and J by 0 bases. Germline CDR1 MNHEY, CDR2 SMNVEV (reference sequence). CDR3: CASTTREVSGANVLTF. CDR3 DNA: TGTGCCAGCACCACCCGGGAGGTCTCTGGGGCCAACGTCCTGACTTTC.

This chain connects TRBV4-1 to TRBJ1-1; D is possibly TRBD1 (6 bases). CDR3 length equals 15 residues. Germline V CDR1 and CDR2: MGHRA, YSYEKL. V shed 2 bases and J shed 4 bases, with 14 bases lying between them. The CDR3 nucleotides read TGCGCCAGCAGCCAAAGTGGGGGGGCGGGCACTGAAGCTTTCTTT. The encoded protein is CASSQSGGAGTEAFF.

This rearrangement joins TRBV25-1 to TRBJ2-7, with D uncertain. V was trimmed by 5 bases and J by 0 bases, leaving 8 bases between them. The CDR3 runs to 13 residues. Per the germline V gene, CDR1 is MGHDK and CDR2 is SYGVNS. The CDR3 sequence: CASSTRVSYEQYF. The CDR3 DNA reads TGTGCCAGCAGTACCCGGGTCTCCTACGAGCAGTACTTC.

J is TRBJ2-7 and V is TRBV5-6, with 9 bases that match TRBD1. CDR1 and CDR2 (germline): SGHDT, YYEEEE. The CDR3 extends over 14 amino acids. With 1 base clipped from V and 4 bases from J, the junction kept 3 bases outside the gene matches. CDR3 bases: TGTGCCAGCAGCTTGCCACAGGGGGCTTACGAGCAGTACTTC. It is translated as CASSLPQGAYEQYF.

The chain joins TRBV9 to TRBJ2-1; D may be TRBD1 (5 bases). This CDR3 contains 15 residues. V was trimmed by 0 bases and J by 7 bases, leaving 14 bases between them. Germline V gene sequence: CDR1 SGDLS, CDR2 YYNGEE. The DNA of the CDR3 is TGTGCCAGCAGCGTAGGTGGGGCACCTACAAATGAGCAGTTCTTC. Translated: CASSVGGAPTNEQFF. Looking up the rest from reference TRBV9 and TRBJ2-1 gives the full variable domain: DSGVTQTPKHLITATGQRVTLRCSPRSGDLSVYWYQQSLDQGLQFLIQYYNGEERAKGNILERFSAQQFPDLHSELNLSSLELGDSALYFCASSVGGAPTNEQFFGPGTRLTVL.

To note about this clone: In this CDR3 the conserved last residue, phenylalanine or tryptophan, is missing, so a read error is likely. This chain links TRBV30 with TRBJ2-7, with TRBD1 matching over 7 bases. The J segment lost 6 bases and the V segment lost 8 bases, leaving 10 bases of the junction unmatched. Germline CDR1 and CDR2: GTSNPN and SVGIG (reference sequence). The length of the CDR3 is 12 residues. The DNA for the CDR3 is TGTGCCACGGGACAGTCCACCTCCGAGCAGTACCTC. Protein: CATGQSTSEQYL.

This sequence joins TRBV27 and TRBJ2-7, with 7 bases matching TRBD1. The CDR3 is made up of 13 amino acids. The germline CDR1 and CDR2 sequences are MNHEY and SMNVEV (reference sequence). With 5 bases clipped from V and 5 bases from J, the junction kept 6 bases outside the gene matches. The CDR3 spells CASSRTQGDEQYF. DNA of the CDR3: TGTGCCAGCAGTAGAACTCAGGGGGACGAGCAGTACTTC.

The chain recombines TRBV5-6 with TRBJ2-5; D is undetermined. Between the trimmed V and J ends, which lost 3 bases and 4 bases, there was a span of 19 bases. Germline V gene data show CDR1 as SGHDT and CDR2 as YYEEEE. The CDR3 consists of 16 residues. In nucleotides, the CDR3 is TGTGCCAGCAGCTACCTCCAGGATGTGTGGGTAGAGACCCAGTACTTC. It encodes CASSYLQDVWVETQYF.

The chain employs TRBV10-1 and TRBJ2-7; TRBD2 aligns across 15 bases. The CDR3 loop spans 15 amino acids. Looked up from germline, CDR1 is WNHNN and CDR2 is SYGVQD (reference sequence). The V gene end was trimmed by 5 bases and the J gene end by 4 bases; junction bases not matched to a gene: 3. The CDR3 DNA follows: TGCGCCAGCAGTTCAGGACTAGCGGGGGGGTACGAGCAGTACTTC. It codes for CASSSGLAGGYEQYF.

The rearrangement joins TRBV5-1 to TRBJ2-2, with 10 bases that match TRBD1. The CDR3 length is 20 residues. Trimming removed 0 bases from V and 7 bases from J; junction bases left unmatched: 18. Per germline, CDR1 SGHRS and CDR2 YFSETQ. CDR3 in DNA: TGCGCCAGCAGCTTGGATGGGACAGGGGATCCCCGCGGACTAGTCGGGGAGCTGTTTTTT. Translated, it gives CASSLDGTGDPRGLVGELFF.

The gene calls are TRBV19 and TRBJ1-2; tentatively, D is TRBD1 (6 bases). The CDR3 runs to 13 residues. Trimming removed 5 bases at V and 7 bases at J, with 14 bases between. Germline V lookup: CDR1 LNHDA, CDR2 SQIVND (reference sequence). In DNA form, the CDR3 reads TGTGCCAGTAGTTTCGGGGGCTTTGGTGGCTACACCTTC. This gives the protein CASSFGGFGGYTF.

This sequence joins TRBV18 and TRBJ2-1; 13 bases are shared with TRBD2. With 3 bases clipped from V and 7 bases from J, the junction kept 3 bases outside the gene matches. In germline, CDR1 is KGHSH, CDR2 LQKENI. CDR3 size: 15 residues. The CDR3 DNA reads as TGTGCCAGCTCACCGGGACTAGCGGGATGGAATGAGCAGTTCTTC. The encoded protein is CASSPGLAGWNEQFF.

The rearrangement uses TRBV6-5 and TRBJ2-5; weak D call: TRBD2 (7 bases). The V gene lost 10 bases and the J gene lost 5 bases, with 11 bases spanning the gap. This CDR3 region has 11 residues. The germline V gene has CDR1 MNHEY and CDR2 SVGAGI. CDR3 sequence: CATSGGETQYF. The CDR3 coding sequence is TGTGCCACCTCGGGGGGCGAGACCCAGTACTTC.